Each of the 8 T cell receptor beta chains below was sequenced from the same sample in a study of graft-versus-host responses after intestinal transplantation. Method: immunoSEQ multiplex PCR; TCRdb's copy keeps in-frame clones and lacks some. The data contain 75,000 to 100,000 clones, 91% of them singletons. For these receptors, no antigen is known. The input for sequencing was unstimulated CD4+ T cells sorted from spleen or lymph node cells, taken before transplant. The receptors stem from a human donor who was the organ donor for an intestinal transplant.

This clone came up once. The rearrangement joins TRBV4-2 to TRBJ2-1, with 15 bases fitting TRBD2. V lost 0 bases and J lost 6; bases outside the gene matches: 9. The CDR3 has 19 residues. Germline V CDR1 and CDR2: LGHNA, YNFKEQ. CDR3 sequence (DNA): TGTGCCAGCAGCCAAGAGCCCGGACTAGCGGGGGGGCCGGGCAATGAGCAGTTCTTC. Translating gives CASSQEPGLAGGPGNEQFF.

This clone was detected only once. The chain couples TRBV7-9 to TRBJ1-3, with a weak D call TRBD1 (6 bases). CDR1 is SEHNR, CDR2 FQNEAQ, per germline (reference sequence). The CDR3 is 12 residues long. Deletions cut 7 bases from V and 4 bases from J, with 8 bases between. The CDR3 nucleotides read TGTGCCAGCACGGGGGGCGGAAACACCATATATTTT. Protein: CASTGGGNTIYF.

CDR3 protein: CASSLTGGSYEQYF. The DNA for the CDR3 is TGTGCCAGCAGCTTAACAGGGGGCTCCTACGAGCAGTACTTC. The J gene is TRBJ2-7, the V gene TRBV7-3; tentatively, D is TRBD1 (6 bases). The CDR3 loop spans 14 amino acids. Germline V gene data show CDR1 as SGHTA and CDR2 as FQGTGA. V lost 0 bases and J 0 bases, leaving 6 bases between the germline ends. The variable domain in full, with the rest retrieved from reference TRBV7-3 and TRBJ2-7, is GAGVSQTPSNKVTEKGKYVELRCDPISGHTALYWYRQSLGQGPEFLIYFQGTGAADDSGLPNDRFFAVRPEGSVSTLKIQRTERGDSAVYLCASSLTGGSYEQYFGPGTRLTVT.

The chain has TRBV19 and TRBJ2-6; D perhaps matches TRBD1 (5 bases). Germline V gene data show CDR1 as LNHDA and CDR2 as SQIVND (reference sequence). V dropped 1 base and J dropped 2 bases, with 15 bases sitting between them. CDR3 length equals 18 residues. This CDR3 reads CASSIGGQTVTGANVLTF. CDR3 bases: TGTGCCAGTAGTATAGGTGGGCAGACAGTAACTGGGGCCAACGTCCTGACTTTC.

The rearrangement joins TRBV5-5 to TRBJ1-2; no definite D call. V was trimmed by 1 base and J by 1 base, leaving 11 bases between them. CDR3 size: 15 residues. Per the germline V gene, CDR1 is SGHKS and CDR2 is YYEKEE (reference sequence). CDR3 residues: CASSLLLAVNYGYTF. In DNA, the CDR3 is TGTGCCAGCAGCTTGTTGCTGGCGGTTAACTATGGCTACACCTTC.

Worth noting for this clone: The same CDR3 also results from other DNA sequences found in this sample. The chain joins TRBV27 to TRBJ2-7, with a possible D match to TRBD1 (5 bases). Germline values: CDR1 MNHEY, CDR2 SMNVEV (reference sequence). Trimming stripped 5 bases from V and 1 base from J, with 15 bases between. CDR3 size: 15 residues. The CDR3 nucleotides are TGTGCCAGCAGTCCCCGGACATTCGCTTCCTACGAGCAGTACTTC. This sequence encodes CASSPRTFASYEQYF.

This chain joins TRBV5-4 and TRBJ1-3; 8 positions match TRBD1. The germline gives CDR1 SGHNT, CDR2 YYREEE (reference sequence). The CDR3 length is 14 residues. V was pared by 3 bases and J by 4 bases, with 3 bases of the junction left unmatched. The CDR3 reads CASSSTGAGNTIYF. CDR3 nucleotides: TGTGCCAGCAGCTCGACAGGGGCGGGAAACACCATATATTTT.

The chain links TRBV2 to TRBJ1-5, with D hard to call. Germline loops: CDR1 SNHLY, CDR2 FYNNEI. V was clipped by 3 bases and J by 0 bases, with 6 bases between them. The CDR3 covers 14 residues. The CDR3, as DNA: TGTGCCAGCAGTGAGGTCTATAGCAATCAGCCCCAGCATTTT. This encodes CASSEVYSNQPQHF. The full variable domain, its missing parts supplied by reference TRBV2 and TRBJ1-5, is EPEVTQTPSHQVTQMGQEVILRCVPISNHLYFYWYRQILGQKVEFLVSFYNNEISEKSEIFDDQFSVERPDGSNFTLKIRSTKLEDSAMYFCASSEVYSNQPQHFGDGTRLSIL.